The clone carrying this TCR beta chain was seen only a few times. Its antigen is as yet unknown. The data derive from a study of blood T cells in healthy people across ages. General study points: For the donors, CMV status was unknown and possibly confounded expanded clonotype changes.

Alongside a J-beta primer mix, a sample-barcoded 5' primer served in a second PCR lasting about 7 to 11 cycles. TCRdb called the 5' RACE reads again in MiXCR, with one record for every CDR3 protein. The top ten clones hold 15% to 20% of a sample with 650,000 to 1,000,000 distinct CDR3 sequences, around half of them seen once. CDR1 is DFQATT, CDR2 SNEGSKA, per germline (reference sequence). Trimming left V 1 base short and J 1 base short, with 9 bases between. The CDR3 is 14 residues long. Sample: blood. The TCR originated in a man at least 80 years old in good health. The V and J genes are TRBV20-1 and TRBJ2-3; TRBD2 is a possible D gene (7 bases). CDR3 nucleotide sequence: TGCAGTGCTAGAGTGGGGGGGCGCACAGATACGCAGTATTTT. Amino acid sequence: CSARVGGRTDTQYF.